This TCR beta chain was sequenced during a study of memory CD4+ T cells and cytomegalovirus serostatus. Study at large: Donors were healthy Belgian adults, 10 or so CMV seropositive and some 24 seronegative. Study outcomes and limitations: Each of approximately 70 CMV-associated TCRbeta sequences occurred in one to five individuals. Repertoires predicted CMV serostatus with median bootstrapped AUC of approximately 0.95.

This clone was seen more than once but under ten times. Its antigen is undetermined. Single viable CD3+CD4+CD8-CD45RO+ cells were sorted as the memory CD4+ T cells. V was trimmed by 2 bases and J by 11 bases, leaving 12 bases between them. This CDR3 has 12 amino acids. Repertoires were generated with immunoSEQ multiplex PCR, while TCRdb's copy carries only in-frame clones and drops some. The repertoire includes about 58,000 clones, roughly 84% of them detected once, and about 0.48% sits in the top ten. The sequenced sample was memory CD4+ T cells from blood. V is TRBV23-1 and J is TRBJ1-1; D call uncertain. TRBV23-1 is annotated as an ORF whose role is uncertain. The sequence was collected from an adult in good health and CMV-seronegative. Some clones in this sample may be carry-over from other donors' samples. CDR3 amino acids: CASSQPAAVAFF. The CDR3 DNA is TGCGCCAGCAGTCAACCCGCGGCCGTCGCTTTCTTT.